This T cell receptor (beta chain) was observed in a study of Ad26.COV2.S vaccination and SARS-CoV-2 variants. Study information: The Ad26.COV2.S arm of the COV1001 trial was where the donor was placed. Intramuscularly, Ad26.COV2.S was given either once or twice, 56 days apart.

The table came from immunoSEQ multiplex PCR; TCRdb's copy has only in-frame clones and leaves some out. This sample has 300,000 to 400,000 clones; 85% to 90% occur once, and the top ten carry roughly 1.9%. With 7 bases clipped from V and 4 bases from J, the junction kept 6 bases outside the gene matches. Germline loops: CDR1 ENHRY, CDR2 SYGVKD. The CDR3 contains 13 residues. Treatment meaning: approximately 18 received Ad26.COV2.S at low or high dose, single or two shots; roughly five received placebo; per-sample allocation not given. All samples were drawn on day 63, counting from the first vaccine or placebo injection.

Here the sequenced sample was peripheral blood, taken in a trial of Ad26.COV2.S vaccine versus placebo. This TCR was recovered from a person aged 18-65 years who received the Ad26.COV2.S COVID-19 vaccine or a placebo. This chain joins TRBV10-3 and TRBJ2-7, with 8 bases matching TRBD1. CDR3 in amino acids: CAITGQVGYEQYF. CDR3 DNA: TGTGCCATCACGGGACAGGTGGGGTACGAGCAGTACTTC.